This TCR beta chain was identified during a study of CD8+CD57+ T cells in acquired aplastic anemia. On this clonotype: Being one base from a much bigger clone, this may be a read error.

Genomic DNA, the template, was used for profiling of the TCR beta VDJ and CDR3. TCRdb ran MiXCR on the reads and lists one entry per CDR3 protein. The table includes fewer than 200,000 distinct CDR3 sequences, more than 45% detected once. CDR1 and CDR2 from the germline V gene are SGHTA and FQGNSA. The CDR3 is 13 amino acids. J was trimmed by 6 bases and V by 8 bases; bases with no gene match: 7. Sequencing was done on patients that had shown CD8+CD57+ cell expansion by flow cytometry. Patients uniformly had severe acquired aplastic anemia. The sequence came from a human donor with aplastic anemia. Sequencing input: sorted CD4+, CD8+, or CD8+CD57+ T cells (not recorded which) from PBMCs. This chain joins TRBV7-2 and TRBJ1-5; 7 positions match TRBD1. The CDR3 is CASGPDRVQPQHF. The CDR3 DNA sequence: TGTGCCAGCGGCCCCGACAGGGTTCAGCCCCAGCATTTT. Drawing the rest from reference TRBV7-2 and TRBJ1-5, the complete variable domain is GAGVSQSPSNKVTEKGKDVELRCDPISGHTALYWYRQSLGQGLEFLIYFQGNSAPDKSGLPSDRFSAERTGGSVSTLTIQRTQQEDSAVYLCASGPDRVQPQHFGDGTRLSIL.